This T cell receptor (beta chain) was identified during a study of beta chain features in type 1 diabetes. Study outcomes and limitations: Shorter TCRB CDR3s, moderately but significantly so, were found in Type 1 diabetes patients in all four CD4+ subsets.

Trimming took 2 bases from V and 2 from J, leaving 12 bases between them. The germline V gene encodes CDR1 MNHNY and CDR2 SVGAGI (reference sequence). The CDR3 spans 15 residues. Expressed TCRB transcripts were sequenced after all isolated RNA was converted to cDNA. Assay: immunoSEQ multiplex PCR; the TCRdb copy retains only in-frame clones and omits some. The sample records 310,000 or so clones, 9.3% being singletons. Via the markers CD45RO/CCR7/CD25/CD127/CD95/CD27, stem cell-like memory, regulatory, central memory and naive CD4+ cells were sorted. As to this clone: Its antigen is unidentified.

The specimen was central memory CD4+ T cells from blood. The genes are TRBV6-6 and TRBJ2-5; D gene unclear. The source of this sequence is a man aged 25 to 40 with type 1 diabetes. The CDR3: CASSYRAQIQETQYF. The DNA for the CDR3 is TGTGCCAGCAGTTACCGGGCGCAGATACAAGAGACCCAGTACTTC.